The present T cell receptor (beta chain) was sequenced within a study of T-cell reconstitution after alpha-beta-depleted transplantation in children. This clonotype has a count of ten or more. V gave up 4 bases and J gave up 4 bases, with 21 bases separating them. CDR1 SGHNT and CDR2 YYREEE come from the germline V gene (reference sequence). The CDR3 runs to 17 residues. The TCRbeta library was prepared with unique molecular identifiers. Each CDR3 protein gets one entry after TCRdb re-called the PCR reads with MiXCR. The sample records 10,000 or so distinct CDR3 sequences, approximately 13% being singletons.

The source was PBMCs, mostly from graft donor cells, collected 60 days after TCRalphabeta/CD19-depleted stem cell transplant. The rearrangement uses TRBV5-4 and TRBJ2-1; D is perhaps TRBD1 or TRBD2 (5 bases each). This TCR was recovered from a male patient between 5 and 17 years old who had a stem cell transplant for acute lymphoblastic leukemia, so the T cells may come from the graft donor. CDR3 sequence reads: CASSTGALRVLYNEQFF. The CDR3, as DNA: TGTGCCAGCAGCACCGGGGCCTTAAGGGTCTTGTACAATGAGCAGTTCTTC.